This TCR beta chain was sequenced for a study of beta chain features in type 1 diabetes. Whole-study results and caveats: Significant though moderate, a shortening of TCRB CDR3s appeared in all four CD4+ subsets of Type 1 diabetes patients.

Trimming removed 3 bases from V and 6 bases from J; junction bases left unmatched: 11. The CDR3 sequence is 15 residues long. Germline lookup yields CDR1 GTSNPN and CDR2 SVGIG (reference sequence). Every bit of the isolated RNA underwent reverse transcription, so sequencing read expressed TCRB transcripts. The method was immunoSEQ multiplex PCR; TCRdb's version includes in-frame clones alone and lacks a portion of them. The sample has about 400,000 clones, around an eighth seen once. In regard to this clone: No antigen is known for it.

The sequence was obtained from a woman aged 18 to 35 with type 1 diabetes. The sample comprised naive CD4+ T cells from blood. The chain links TRBV30 to TRBJ2-3; 8 nucleotides agree with TRBD2. The chain's CDR3 is CAWSGLALRADTQYF. CDR3 coding DNA: TGTGCCTGGAGCGGACTAGCTCTAAGGGCGGATACGCAGTATTTT.